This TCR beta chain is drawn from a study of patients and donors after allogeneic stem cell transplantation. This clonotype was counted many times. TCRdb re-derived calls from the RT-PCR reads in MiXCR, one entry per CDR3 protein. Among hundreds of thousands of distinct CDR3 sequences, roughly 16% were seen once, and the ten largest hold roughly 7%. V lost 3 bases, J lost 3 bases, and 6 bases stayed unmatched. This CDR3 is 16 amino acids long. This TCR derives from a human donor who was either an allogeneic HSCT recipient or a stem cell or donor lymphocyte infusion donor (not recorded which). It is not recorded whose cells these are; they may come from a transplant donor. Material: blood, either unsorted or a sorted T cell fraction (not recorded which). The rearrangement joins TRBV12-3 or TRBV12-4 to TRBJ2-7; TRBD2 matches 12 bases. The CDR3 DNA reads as TGTGCCAGCAGTTTCAAGACTAGCGGGAGAGGCTACGAGCAGTACTTC. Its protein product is CASSFKTSGRGYEQYF.